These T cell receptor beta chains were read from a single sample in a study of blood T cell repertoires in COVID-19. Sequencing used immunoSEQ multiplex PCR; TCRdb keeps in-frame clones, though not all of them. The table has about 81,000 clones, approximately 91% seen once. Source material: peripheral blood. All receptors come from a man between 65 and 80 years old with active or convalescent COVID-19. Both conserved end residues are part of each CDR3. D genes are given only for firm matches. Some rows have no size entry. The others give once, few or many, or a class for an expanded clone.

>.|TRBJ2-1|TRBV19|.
TGTGCCAGGGGGGGTCAGAATGAGCAGTTCTTC
CARGGQNEQFF
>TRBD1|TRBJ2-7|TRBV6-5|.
TGTGCCAGCACCTACCAGACAGGGTACTACGAGCAGTACTTC
CASTYQTGYYEQYF
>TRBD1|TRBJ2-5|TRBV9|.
TGTGCCAGCACCCGACAGGGGGCCTTCCGGGAGACCCAGTACTTC
CASTRQGAFRETQYF
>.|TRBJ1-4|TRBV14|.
TGTGCCAGCAGAAGGGGACTGGGCGAAAAACTGTTTTTT
CASRRGLGEKLFF
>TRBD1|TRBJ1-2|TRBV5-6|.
TGTGCCAGCAGCCCAGGGACAGGGGGCTACTATGGCTACACCTTC
CASSPGTGGYYGYTF
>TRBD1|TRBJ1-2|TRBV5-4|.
TGTGCCAGCCGCTTAGGACAGGGATATGGCTACACCTTC
CASRLGQGYGYTF
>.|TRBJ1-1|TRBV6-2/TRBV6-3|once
TGTGCCAGCAGTTCTCCGATCAGGGGCACTGAAGCTTTCTTT
CASSSPIRGTEAFF
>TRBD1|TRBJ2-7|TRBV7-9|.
TGTGCCAGCAGCTTAGCCCGCTCCGGGACAGAAAACTACGAGCAGTACTTC
CASSLARSGTENYEQYF
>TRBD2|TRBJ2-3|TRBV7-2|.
TGTGCCAGCGGACTGGGAGGGTACACAGATACGCAGTATTTT
CASGLGGYTDTQYF
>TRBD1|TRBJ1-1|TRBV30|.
TGTGCCTGGAGTGCGACAGGGGGGCAAGCTTTCTTT
CAWSATGGQAFF
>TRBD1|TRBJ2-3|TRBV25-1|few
TGTGCCAGCAGTGACGGGACAGGGTTCACAGATACGCAGTATTTT
CASSDGTGFTDTQYF
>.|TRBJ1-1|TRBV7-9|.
TGTGCCAGCAGCTTACGGGTCCCGAACACTGAAGCTTTCTTT
CASSLRVPNTEAFF
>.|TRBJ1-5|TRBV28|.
TGTGCCAGCAGTTTTTCACAGGTAGGGGATCAGCCCCAGCATTTT
CASSFSQVGDQPQHF
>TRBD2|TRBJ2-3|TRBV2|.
TGTGCCAGCAGCCCCTTAGCGGGGGGGCCGGATACGCAGTATTTT
CASSPLAGGPDTQYF
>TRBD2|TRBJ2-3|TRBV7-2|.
TGTGCCAGCAGCTTCACAGCGGGGGGGACAGATACGCAGTATTTT
CASSFTAGGTDTQYF
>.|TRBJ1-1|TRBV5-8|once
TGTGCCAGCAGCGATGGACAGCCGGAGGATGAAGCTTTCTTT
CASSDGQPEDEAFF
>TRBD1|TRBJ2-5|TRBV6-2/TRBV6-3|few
TGTGCCAGCAGTTACTCGAGACAGGGGGTTTATGATGAGACCCAGTACTTC
CASSYSRQGVYDETQYF
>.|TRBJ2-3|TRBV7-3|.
TGTGCCAGCAGCTTAAGACAGGTTTATGAGGGTTGGGGAACGGAATCTAGCACAGATACGCAGTATTTT
CASSLRQVYEGWGTESSTDTQYF
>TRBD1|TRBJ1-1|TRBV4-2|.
TGTGCCAGCAGCCAAGGGACAGGGGGGAACACTGAAGCTTTCTTT
CASSQGTGGNTEAFF
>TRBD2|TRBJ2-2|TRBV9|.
TGTGCCAGCAGCGTAGCCGGGGGGGGACCTACGGGCACCGGGGAGCTGTTTTTT
CASSVAGGGPTGTGELFF
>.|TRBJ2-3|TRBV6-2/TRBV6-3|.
TGTGCCAGCAGTTACTCGGCGGGCGTGGTAATGAGCACAGATACGCAGTATTTT
CASSYSAGVVMSTDTQYF
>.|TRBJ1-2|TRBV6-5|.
TGTGCCAGCAGACTTTCAGGGAACTATGGCTACACCTTC
CASRLSGNYGYTF
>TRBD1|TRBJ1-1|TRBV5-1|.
TGCGCCAGCAGCCCGAGTGCCACGGGACAGGGGGCCTACACTGAAGCTTTCTTT
CASSPSATGQGAYTEAFF
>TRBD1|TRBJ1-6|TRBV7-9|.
TGTGCCAGCAGCTTAGATCACGGCCGGGACAGCTATAATTCACCCCTCCACTTT
CASSLDHGRDSYNSPLHF
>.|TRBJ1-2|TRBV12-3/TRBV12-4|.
TGTGCCAGCAGTTTGGGGCAGGGGCGAGGCTACACCTTC
CASSLGQGRGYTF
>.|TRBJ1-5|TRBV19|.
TGTGCCAGTACCCGGGGAGGTAATAGCAATCAGCCCCAGCATTTT
CASTRGGNSNQPQHF
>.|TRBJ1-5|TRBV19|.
TGTGCCAGTAGTATCGGGGTAGGGAATCAGCCCCAGCATTTT
CASSIGVGNQPQHF
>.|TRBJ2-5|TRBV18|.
TGTGCCAGCTCACCGGTCGGCCAAGAGACCCAGTACTTC
CASSPVGQETQYF
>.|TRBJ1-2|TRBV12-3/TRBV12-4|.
TGTGCCAGCAGTTTCTCGGGGAGTGGCTACACCTTC
CASSFSGSGYTF
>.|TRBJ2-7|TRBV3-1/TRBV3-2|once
TGTGCCAGCAGCCAAGGCGTCAGGGGTTACGAGCAGTACTTC
CASSQGVRGYEQYF
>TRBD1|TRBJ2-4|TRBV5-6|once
TGTGCCAGCAGCATGGACAGGGGCGTGAGTTGGGCCAAAAACATTCAGTACTTC
CASSMDRGVSWAKNIQYF
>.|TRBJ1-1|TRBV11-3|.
TGTGCCAGCAGCTTTGCGGGAGGAACTGAAGCTTTCTTT
CASSFAGGTEAFF
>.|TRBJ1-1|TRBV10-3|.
TGTGCCATCAAGTCAAACCAAGGGGACACTGAAGCTTTCTTT
CAIKSNQGDTEAFF
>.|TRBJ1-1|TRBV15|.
TGTGCCACCAGCAGAGATCAGAGGGACACAAGAGAAGCTTTCTTT
CATSRDQRDTREAFF
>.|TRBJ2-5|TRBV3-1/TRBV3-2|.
TGTGCCAGCAGCCAAGGCCGGTGGACAGAGACCCAATACTTC
CASSQGRWTETQYF
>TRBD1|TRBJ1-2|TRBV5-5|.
TGTGCCAGCAGCTTGGGAGGGGGCGCGATTGGCTACACCTTC
CASSLGGGAIGYTF
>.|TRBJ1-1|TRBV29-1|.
TGCAGCGTCCGAAACCGACGGGAGAACACTGAAGCTTTCTTT
CSVRNRRENTEAFF
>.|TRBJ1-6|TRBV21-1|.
TGTGCCAGCAGCAAACCCCACCTCGCCTGCCCGCGCTCACCCCTCCACTTT
CASSKPHLACPRSPLHF
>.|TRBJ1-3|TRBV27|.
TGTGCCAGCAAAACCGGGGGAACCATATATTTT
CASKTGGTIYF
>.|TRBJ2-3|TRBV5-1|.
TGCGCCAGCTCCCCCTGGGGCGTCCGGACGCAGTATTTT
CASSPWGVRTQYF
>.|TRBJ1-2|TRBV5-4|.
TGTGCCAGCAGCCCCCGGGTGGCAGCGGCTAACTATGGCTACACCTTC
CASSPRVAAANYGYTF
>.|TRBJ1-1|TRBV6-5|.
TGTGCCAGCAGTACCCCATGGACAAAAGCTGAAGCTTTCTTT
CASSTPWTKAEAFF
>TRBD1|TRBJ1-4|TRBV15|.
TGTGCCACCAGCAGAGGACAGGGGGTCGGGGAAAAACTGTTTTTT
CATSRGQGVGEKLFF
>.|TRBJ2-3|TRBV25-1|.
TGTGCCAGCAGCCTGACAGTCTCTAGCACAGATACGCAGTATTTT
CASSLTVSSTDTQYF
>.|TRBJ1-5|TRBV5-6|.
TGTGCCAGCAGCTTGGGCCAGGCGAATCAGCCCCAGCATTTT
CASSLGQANQPQHF
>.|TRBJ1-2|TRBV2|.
TGTGCCAGCAGTGAAGGGGCCTATGGCTACACCTTC
CASSEGAYGYTF
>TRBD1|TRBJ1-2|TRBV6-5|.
TGTGCCAGCAGTTACACCCGACAGGGTGGCTACACCTTC
CASSYTRQGGYTF